This entry lists 8 T cell receptor beta chains sequenced from one sample in a study of control samples from healthy donors and cancer patients. Sequencing was performed with immunoSEQ multiplex PCR; in TCRdb, only in-frame clones are kept and a portion is missing. The sample holds about 180,000 clones, roughly 90% seen once. The material sequenced was blood. These receptors were collected from a woman aged 45-65 years in good health.

This chain uses TRBV7-9 with TRBJ1-1; D gene uncertain. V dropped 1 base and J dropped 5 bases, with 8 bases sitting between them. This CDR3 is 13 amino acids long. Germline lookup yields CDR1 SEHNR and CDR2 FQNEAQ (reference sequence). CDR3: CASSLGGGTEAFF. The CDR3 DNA reads TGTGCCAGCAGCTTAGGAGGAGGGACTGAAGCTTTCTTT.

This clone came up a few times. The chain employs TRBV14 and TRBJ1-2; D unclear. V dropped 1 base and J dropped 5 bases, with 11 bases sitting between them. The CDR3 has 14 amino acids. CDR1 is SGHDN and CDR2 is FVKESK in the germline V gene. CDR3 protein: CASSQGALEYGYTF. In DNA form, the CDR3 reads TGTGCCAGCAGCCAAGGTGCGTTGGAGTATGGCTACACCTTC.

This chain connects TRBV29-1 to TRBJ1-5, with D uncertain. This CDR3 is 15 amino acids long. The germline V and J ends were trimmed by 5 bases and 2 bases, with 16 bases remaining between them. Germline CDR1 and CDR2: SQVTM and ANQGSEA. As DNA, the CDR3 is TGCAGCGTTAGGGTGTCAGCGGATGGCAATCAGCCCCAGCATTTT. Its translation is CSVRVSADGNQPQHF.

The rearrangement uses TRBV28 and TRBJ1-4; 11 bases are shared with TRBD1. The V segment lost 10 bases and the J segment 8 bases; nucleotides outside the gene matches: 9. CDR3 length: 14 residues. Germline CDR1 reads MDHEN; CDR2 reads SYDVKM. Here the CDR3 DNA reads TGTGCCACCAAACCTGGGACAGGGGGGGAAAAACTGTTTTTT. Amino acids: CATKPGTGGEKLFF.

This sequence joins TRBV6-5 and TRBJ2-7; perhaps TRBD1 as D (6 bases). Trimming removed 4 bases from V and 3 bases from J, with 16 bases in between. The CDR3 sequence is 15 residues long. Germline V gene data show CDR1 as MNHEY and CDR2 as SVGAGI. The CDR3 sequence: CASSLTPGQFYEQYF. In DNA, the CDR3 is TGTGCCAGCAGTTTAACCCCGGGACAATTCTACGAGCAGTACTTC.

CDR3 in amino acids: CASTLGSLAGGGQETQYF. The CDR3 coding sequence is TGTGCCAGCACCCTAGGGTCCCTAGCGGGAGGCGGTCAAGAGACCCAGTACTTC. The V and J genes are TRBV28 and TRBJ2-5; TRBD2 aligns across 11 bases. J gave up 2 bases and V 7 bases, and 15 bases lay outside the gene matches. The CDR3 is 18 amino acids. Germline V gene data show CDR1 as MDHEN and CDR2 as SYDVKM.

V usage is TRBV9 and J usage is TRBJ1-6; weak D call: TRBD1 (5 bases). The CDR3 contains 15 residues. Germline V gene data show CDR1 as SGDLS and CDR2 as YYNGEE. V dropped 3 bases and J dropped 9 bases, with 16 bases sitting between them. The CDR3 DNA sequence: TGTGCCAGCAGCGCTTGGGGCCCCGGGGCTTCACCCCTCCACTTT. It yields the protein CASSAWGPGASPLHF.

In its sample, this clone was seen once. The CDR3 loop is CASSIVEKQPQHF. DNA for the CDR3: TGTGCCAGTAGTATAGTAGAAAAACAGCCCCAGCATTTT. This rearrangement joins TRBV19 to TRBJ1-5, with no clear D. V gave up 1 base and J gave up 7 bases, with 8 bases separating them. Germline values: CDR1 LNHDA, CDR2 SQIVND (reference sequence). This CDR3 is 13 amino acids long.